Listed below are T cell receptor beta chains from one sample, sequenced in a study of blood T cells in healthy people across ages. TCRdb re-called the 5' RACE reads through MiXCR, storing one row per CDR3 protein. The profile shows 600,000 to 1,000,000 distinct CDR3 sequences, roughly 50% of them singletons. Sequences were obtained from blood. Receptors were obtained from a man aged 30 to 45 in good health. The CDR3 runs from the conserved cysteine through the conserved F or W. Fields, in order: V gene, J gene, clone size, D gene, CDR3 DNA, CDR3 protein. D genes are given only for firm matches. Not every row has a clone size; where given, it reads once, few, many or a size class.

TRBV7-9	TRBJ2-1	NA	NA	TGTGCCAGCAGCTCTGGGGGGCAGCACAATGAGCAGTTCTTC	CASSSGGQHNEQFF
TRBV6-5	TRBJ2-7	NA	NA	TGTGCCAGCAGGCCCGGGACTTCCACCTACGAGCAGTACTTC	CASRPGTSTYEQYF
TRBV2	TRBJ1-2	NA	TRBD1	TGTGCCAGCAGTGAAGCGCTTAGACAGGGGGTCTATGGCTACACCTTC	CASSEALRQGVYGYTF
TRBV20-1	TRBJ2-7	NA	NA	TGCAGTGCTAGAGCAACTGTTGGAATTTACGAGCAGTACTTC	CSARATVGIYEQYF
TRBV4-1	TRBJ1-5	NA	NA	TGCGCCAGCAGTCCAACACAGGATGCATATAGCAATCAGCCCCAGCATTTT	CASSPTQDAYSNQPQHF
TRBV16	TRBJ2-7	NA	NA	TGTGCCAGCAGCCCTCGGGCGGGGCAGAGCTCCTACGAGCAGTACTTC	CASSPRAGQSSYEQYF
TRBV7-2	TRBJ1-1	few	NA	TGTGCCAGCAGCTTAAGCCACGGAGCCGCTTTCTTT	CASSLSHGAAFF
TRBV28	TRBJ1-2	NA	NA	TGTGCCAGCAGCATCCACAGGGAAGCTATGGGCTACACCTTC	CASSIHREAMGYTF
TRBV28	TRBJ2-1	NA	TRBD2	TGTGCCAGCTTAATAGCGGGAGGGCCGATTCAGGGGCAGTTCTTC	CASLIAGGPIQGQFF
TRBV5-1	TRBJ2-7	NA	TRBD1	TGCGCCAGCAGCTTGGGTCTCGGGACAGGGGGCGAGCAGTACTTC	CASSLGLGTGGEQYF
TRBV28	TRBJ2-7	NA	NA	TGTGCCACCAGCCCGGGGAAGGTCTACGAGCAGTACTTC	CATSPGKVYEQYF
TRBV29-1	TRBJ2-1	NA	TRBD2	TGCAGCGTTGTAGGGGGTCGGACTAGCGGGCGTGAGCAGTTCTTC	CSVVGGRTSGREQFF
TRBV20-1	TRBJ2-3	NA	TRBD2	TGCAGTGCTAGACGGGACGGGGGGGATGATACGCAGTATTTT	CSARRDGGDDTQYF
TRBV3-1	TRBJ2-3	few	TRBD2	TGTGCCAGCAGCCCCGCGGTAGCGGGAGTAACAGATACGCAGTATTTT	CASSPAVAGVTDTQYF
TRBV6-4	TRBJ2-7	NA	NA	TGTGCCAGCAGTGTAGGGAGCGGACCCTCCTACGAGCAGTACTTC	CASSVGSGPSYEQYF
TRBV5-1	TRBJ2-3	many	NA	TGCGCCAGCAGCTTTGGGGAAATCACAGATACGCAGTATTTT	CASSFGEITDTQYF
TRBV29-1	TRBJ2-7	few	TRBD2	TGCAGCGTTGGGGGGACTAGCGGGGGTTACCCCTACGAGCAGTACTTC	CSVGGTSGGYPYEQYF
TRBV10-3	TRBJ2-7	NA	TRBD1	TGTGCCATCTCGTCCAGGGGGCTAGATGACGAGCAGTACTTC	CAISSRGLDDEQYF
TRBV7-2	TRBJ2-3	NA	TRBD2	TGTGCCAGCAGCCCAGGCGTGGGTCTAGCGGGGGGAGATACGCAGTATTTT	CASSPGVGLAGGDTQYF
TRBV20-1	TRBJ2-3	NA	NA	TGCAGTGCCAAAATTAGCGGATTCACAGATACGCAGTATTTT	CSAKISGFTDTQYF
TRBV25-1	TRBJ1-2	NA	TRBD1	TGTGCCAGCGCCAAGGGGACAGGGGGGACTGGCTATGGCTACACCTTC	CASAKGTGGTGYGYTF
TRBV29-1	TRBJ1-1	NA	NA	TGCAGCGTGCTACGAGGGAACACTGAAGCTTTCTTT	CSVLRGNTEAFF
TRBV11-2	TRBJ2-2	NA	TRBD1	TGTGCCAGCAGCTTTCGGGACAGGGGATTCGGAGAGCTGTTTTTT	CASSFRDRGFGELFF
TRBV4-3	TRBJ2-1	few	TRBD2	TGCGCCAGCAGCCAAGGCGGGAGGGCCAGGGATGAGCAGTTCTTC	CASSQGGRARDEQFF
TRBV29-1	TRBJ2-7	few	TRBD1	TGCAGCGTCCGCACGGACAGGATTTACGAGCAGTACTTC	CSVRTDRIYEQYF
TRBV5-1	TRBJ2-5	NA	TRBD2	TGCGCCAGCAGCCCCTCACGGGGGGAAGGGGAGACCCAGTACTTC	CASSPSRGEGETQYF
TRBV2	TRBJ1-6	NA	NA	TGTGCCAGCAGTGAAGAGACAAATAATTCACCCCTCCACTTT	CASSEETNNSPLHF
TRBV7-2	TRBJ2-1	NA	NA	TGTGCCAGCAGCTTAGGTGGACCAGACAATGAGCAGTTCTTC	CASSLGGPDNEQFF
TRBV7-7	TRBJ2-1	NA	NA	TGTGCTAGCAGCCGGGTCACAGGGAACAATGAGCAGTTCTTC	CASSRVTGNNEQFF
TRBV20-1	TRBJ2-5	many	NA	TGCAGTGCTAGAACCCGGGGGGAGACCCAGTACTTC	CSARTRGETQYF
TRBV20-1	TRBJ1-2	NA	NA	TGCAGTGCACGACCGTGGGAAAGTTATGGCTACACCTTC	CSARPWESYGYTF